Shown below are 5 T cell receptor beta chains from a single sample sequenced in a study of tumor-infiltrating lymphocytes in oesophageal squamous cell carcinoma. MiXCR was run by TCRdb on the PCR reads, yielding one entry per CDR3 protein. The sample records 20,000 or so distinct CDR3 sequences, roughly 40% being singletons. The sample comprised esophageal tumor tissue. The receptor set was obtained from a male donor with esophageal squamous cell carcinoma.

This clonotype came up many times. This chain connects TRBV11-2 to TRBJ2-2; TRBD2 matches at 8 bases. CDR1 and CDR2 (germline): SGHAT, FQNNGV. The CDR3 is 14 residues long. Trimming took 5 bases from V and 6 from J; bases not matched to a gene: 5. This chain's CDR3 is CASSAGSGAGELFF. CDR3 DNA: TGTGCCAGCAGCGCGGGTAGCGGGGCCGGGGAGCTGTTTTTT.

The V call is TRBV7-6, the J call TRBJ2-2, with a tentative D call TRBD1 (6 bases). The V and J ends lost 5 bases and 0 bases respectively, with 16 bases between them. The length of the CDR3 is 17 residues. The germline gives CDR1 SGHVS, CDR2 FNYEAQ. In DNA form, the CDR3 reads TGTGCCAGCAGCCAAGGGGGTACAGATCCGAACACCGGGGAGCTGTTTTTT. Protein: CASSQGGTDPNTGELFF. Looking up the rest from reference TRBV7-6 and TRBJ2-2 gives the full variable domain: GAGVSQSPRYKVTKRGQDVALRCDPISGHVSLYWYRQALGQGPEFLTYFNYEAQQDKSGLPNDRFSAERPEGSISTLTIQRTEQRDSAMYRCASSQGGTDPNTGELFFGEGSRLTVL.

This clonotype has ten or more counts. In nucleotides, the CDR3 is TGTGCCAGCAGCTTTTTAACGGGAGACTCCTACAATGAGCAGTTCTTC. Translating it yields CASSFLTGDSYNEQFF. V and J are TRBV7-6 and TRBJ2-1, with a tentative D call TRBD2 (6 bases). V dropped 3 bases and J dropped 0 bases, with 12 bases sitting between them. The CDR3 is 16 residues long. In germline, CDR1 is SGHVS, CDR2 FNYEAQ.

This clonotype was detected only a few times. V gene TRBV12-3 or TRBV12-4 combines with J gene TRBJ1-2; possibly TRBD1 for D (5 bases). V lost 4 bases and J lost 8, with 8 bases in between. This CDR3 has 11 amino acids. CDR3 nucleotide sequence: TGTGCCAGCAGTTCAGGGTACGGCTACACCTTC. This codes for CASSSGYGYTF.

The chain links TRBV7-9 to TRBJ2-3; D gene uncertain. There are 16 residues in the CDR3. Trimming removed 4 bases from V and 0 bases from J, with 14 bases in between. The germline CDR1 and CDR2 sequences are SEHNR and FQNEAQ (reference sequence). CDR3 sequence (DNA): TGTGCCAGCAGCTCCCACAGTACTCCTAGCACAGATACGCAGTATTTT. Amino acids: CASSSHSTPSTDTQYF.